This TCR beta chain was retrieved from a study of T cells in Graves' hyperthyroidism and ophthalmopathy. Points from the study as a whole: The model forecast ophthalmopathy, anticipating it by a median approximately 7 months before onset. In the blood, most expanded thyroid clonotypes above 0.001 appeared as well.

Regions amplified from RNA transcripts were the TCR beta CDR3 regions. The study used the HTBI primer set for a first-round RT-PCR of the TCR CDR3. TCRdb ran MiXCR on the multiplex PCR reads and lists one entry per CDR3 protein. The sample includes about 700,000 distinct CDR3 sequences, approximately 15% of them seen just once. There are many counts of this clonotype. Antigen unknown. Germline CDR1 SNHLY, CDR2 FYNNEI. Trimming took 8 bases from V and 6 from J, leaving 10 bases between them. The CDR3 consists of 11 residues. Orbital computed tomography, thyroid ultrasound, serum thyroxine and TRAb, and clinical symptoms together informed the diagnoses.

The rearrangement joins TRBV2 to TRBJ1-1; no reliable D call. This clonotype was obtained from a woman aged 18-29 years with Graves' hyperthyroidism. Sequencing used blood. In DNA form, the CDR3 reads TGTGCCAGCGTCGAATTTGCTGAAGCTTTCTTT. The encoded protein is CASVEFAEAFF.